What follows is one T cell receptor (beta chain) and its context. The sample is drawn from a study of regulatory T cells in long-lasting Graves disease. Time point indicated: newly diagnosed GD, antithyroid drugs for less than 3 months. PBMCs provided the RNA from which the TCR library was made. Building of the TCR beta libraries involved iRepertoire HTBI primers and Arm-PCR of CDR3 regions. TCRdb re-called the multiplex PCR reads with MiXCR, one entry per CDR3 protein. The sample records roughly 430,000 distinct CDR3 sequences, about a sixth being singletons. CDR3 size: 14 residues. The V end was cut by 1 base, the J end by 6 bases, with 13 bases between. In germline, CDR1 is SGHTA, CDR2 FQGNSA. The same sample was also used in a study of T cells in Graves' hyperthyroidism and ophthalmopathy.

This receptor was taken from a woman in her 30s with Graves disease. The sequenced sample was peripheral blood mononuclear cells (PBMCs), obtained at new diagnosis, from a patient treated with antithyroid drugs. V gene TRBV7-2 combines with J gene TRBJ2-7; D unresolved. CDR3 loop: CASSLGERASEQYF. CDR3 sequence (DNA): TGTGCCAGCAGCTTAGGAGAAAGGGCATCCGAGCAGTACTTC.